This TCR beta chain is drawn from a study of T cell repertoires in cytomegalovirus infection. Study summary: Signatures in public TCR beta sequences pointed to both CMV infection and matching HLA type. Findings and limits, study-wide: Summed frequency of shared TCR beta families picked out CMV carriers who also had the relevant HLA. The ex vivo response was dominated by HLA-C-restricted CMV-specific TCR beta clonotypes.

Concerning this clonotype: Its antigen is not known.

Germline V gene sequence: CDR1 DFQATT, CDR2 SNEGSKA (reference sequence). The CDR3 loop spans 15 amino acids. TCRdb re-derived calls from the reads in MiXCR, one entry per CDR3 protein. The table has 350,000 to 450,000 distinct CDR3 sequences, around 18% seen once; the top ten hold around 10%. The chain is built from TRBV20-1 and TRBJ1-4; 7 bases map to TRBD1. The sequenced sample consisted of PBMCs. The TCR was taken from a human donor in good health (CMV status not recorded). Some clones in this sample may be carry-over from other donors' samples. CDR3 in DNA: TGCTCCGGCAGGGCAGGGGGATCGACTAATGAAAAACTGTTTTTT. Translated, it gives CSGRAGGSTNEKLFF.